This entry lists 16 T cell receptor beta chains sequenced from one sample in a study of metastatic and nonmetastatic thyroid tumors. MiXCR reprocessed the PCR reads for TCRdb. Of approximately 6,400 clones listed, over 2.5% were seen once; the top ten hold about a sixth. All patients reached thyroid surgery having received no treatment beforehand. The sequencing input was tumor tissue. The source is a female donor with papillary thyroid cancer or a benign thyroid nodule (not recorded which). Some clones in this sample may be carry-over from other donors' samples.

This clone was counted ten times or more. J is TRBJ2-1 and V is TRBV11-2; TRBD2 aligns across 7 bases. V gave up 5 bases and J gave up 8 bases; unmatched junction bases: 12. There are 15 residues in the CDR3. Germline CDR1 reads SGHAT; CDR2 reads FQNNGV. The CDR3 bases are TGTGCCAGCAGCCCAGAGGTGGTTGGGGGGGATGAGCAGTTCTTC. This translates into CASSPEVVGGDEQFF.

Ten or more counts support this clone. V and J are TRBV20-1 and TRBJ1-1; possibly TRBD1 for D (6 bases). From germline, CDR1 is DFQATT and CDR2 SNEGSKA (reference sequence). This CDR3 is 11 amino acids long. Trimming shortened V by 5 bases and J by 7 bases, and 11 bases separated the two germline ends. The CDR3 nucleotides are TGCAGTGCTCCTGGGACAAATGAAGCTTTCTTT. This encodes CSAPGTNEAFF.

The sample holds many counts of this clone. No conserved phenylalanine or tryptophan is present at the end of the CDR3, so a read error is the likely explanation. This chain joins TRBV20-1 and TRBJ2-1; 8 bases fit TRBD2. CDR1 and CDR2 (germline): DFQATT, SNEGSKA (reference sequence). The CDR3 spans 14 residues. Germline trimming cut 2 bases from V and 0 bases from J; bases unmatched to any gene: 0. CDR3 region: CSARSGSSYNEQFV. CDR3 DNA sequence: TGCAGTGCTAGAAGCGGGAGCTCCTACAATGAGCAGTTCGTC.

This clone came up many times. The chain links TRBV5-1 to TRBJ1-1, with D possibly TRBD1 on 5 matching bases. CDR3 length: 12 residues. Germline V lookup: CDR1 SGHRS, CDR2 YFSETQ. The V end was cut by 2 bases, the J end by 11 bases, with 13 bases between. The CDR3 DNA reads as TGCGCCAGCAGCTTAGAAGGGGCCCGGGCTTTCTTT. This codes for CASSLEGARAFF.

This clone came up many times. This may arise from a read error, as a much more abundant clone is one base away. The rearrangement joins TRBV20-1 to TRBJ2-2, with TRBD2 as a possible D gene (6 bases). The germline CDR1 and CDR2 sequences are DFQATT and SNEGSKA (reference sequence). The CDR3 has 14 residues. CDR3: CSARDPDNTGGLFF. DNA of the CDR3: TGCAGTGCTAGAGACCCGGATAACACCGGGGGGCTGTTTTTT.

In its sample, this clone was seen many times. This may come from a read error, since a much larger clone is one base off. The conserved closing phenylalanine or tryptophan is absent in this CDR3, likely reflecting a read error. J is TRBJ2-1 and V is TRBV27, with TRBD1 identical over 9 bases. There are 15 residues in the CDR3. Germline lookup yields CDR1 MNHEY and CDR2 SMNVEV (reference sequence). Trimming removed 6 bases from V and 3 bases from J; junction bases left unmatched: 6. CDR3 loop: CASRLGQGGYNEQFV. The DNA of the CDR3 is TGTGCCAGCAGACTGGGACAGGGAGGCTACAATGAGCAGTTCGTC.

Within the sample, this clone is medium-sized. CDR3 in amino acids: CASSLSPVSYNEQFF. Written as DNA, the CDR3 is TGTGCCAGCAGCTTAAGTCCGGTCTCCTACAATGAGCAGTTCTTC. The chain couples TRBV11-3 to TRBJ2-1, with no clear D. The germline gives CDR1 SGHNT, CDR2 YENEEA. V lost 2 bases and J 0 bases, leaving 8 bases between the germline ends. The CDR3 sequence is 15 residues long.

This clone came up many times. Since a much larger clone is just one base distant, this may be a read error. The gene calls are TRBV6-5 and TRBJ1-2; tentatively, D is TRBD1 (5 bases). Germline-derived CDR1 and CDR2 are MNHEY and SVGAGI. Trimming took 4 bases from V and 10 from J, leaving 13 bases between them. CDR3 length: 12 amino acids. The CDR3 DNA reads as TGTGCCAGCAGTTCTAACGGGGGTGACTACACCTTC. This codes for CASSSNGGDYTF.

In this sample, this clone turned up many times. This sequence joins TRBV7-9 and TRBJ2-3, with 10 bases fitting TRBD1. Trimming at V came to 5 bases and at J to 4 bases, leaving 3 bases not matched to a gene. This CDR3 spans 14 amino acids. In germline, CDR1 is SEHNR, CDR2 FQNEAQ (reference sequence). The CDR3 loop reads CASSRQGAADTQYF. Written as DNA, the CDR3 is TGTGCCAGCAGCCGACAGGGGGCCGCAGATACGCAGTATTTT.

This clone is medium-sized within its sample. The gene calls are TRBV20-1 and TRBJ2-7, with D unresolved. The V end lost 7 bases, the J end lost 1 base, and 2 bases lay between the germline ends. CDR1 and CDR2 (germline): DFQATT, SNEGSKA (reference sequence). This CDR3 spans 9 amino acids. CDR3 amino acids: CSDSYEQYF. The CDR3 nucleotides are TGCAGTGATTCCTACGAGCAGTACTTC.

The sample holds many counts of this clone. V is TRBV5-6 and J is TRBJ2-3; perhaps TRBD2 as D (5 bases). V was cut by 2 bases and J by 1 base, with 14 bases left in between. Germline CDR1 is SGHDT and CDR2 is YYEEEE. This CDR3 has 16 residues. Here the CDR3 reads CASSFMLWGGTDTQYF. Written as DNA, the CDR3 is TGTGCCAGCAGCTTTATGCTATGGGGAGGCACAGATACGCAGTATTTT.

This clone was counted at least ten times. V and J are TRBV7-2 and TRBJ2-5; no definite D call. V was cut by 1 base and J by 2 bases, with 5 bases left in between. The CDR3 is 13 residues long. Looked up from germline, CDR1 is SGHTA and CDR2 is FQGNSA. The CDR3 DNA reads TGTGCCAGCAGCTTAGTAGGTCAAGAGACCCAGTACTTC. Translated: CASSLVGQETQYF.

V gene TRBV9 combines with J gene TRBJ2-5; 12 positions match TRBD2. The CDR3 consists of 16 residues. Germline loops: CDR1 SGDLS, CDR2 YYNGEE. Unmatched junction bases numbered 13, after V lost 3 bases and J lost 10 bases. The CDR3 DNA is TGTGCCAGCAGCGGGGGACTAGCGGGCCTCGGGCAGTGCCAGTACTTC. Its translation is CASSGGLAGLGQCQYF.

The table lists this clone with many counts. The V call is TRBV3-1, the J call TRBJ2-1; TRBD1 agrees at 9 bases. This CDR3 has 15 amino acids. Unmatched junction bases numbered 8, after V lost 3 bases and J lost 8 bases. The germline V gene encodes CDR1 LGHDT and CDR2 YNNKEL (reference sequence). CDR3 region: CASSHPGTGKDEQFF. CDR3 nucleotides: TGTGCCAGCAGCCATCCCGGGACAGGGAAAGATGAGCAGTTCTTC.

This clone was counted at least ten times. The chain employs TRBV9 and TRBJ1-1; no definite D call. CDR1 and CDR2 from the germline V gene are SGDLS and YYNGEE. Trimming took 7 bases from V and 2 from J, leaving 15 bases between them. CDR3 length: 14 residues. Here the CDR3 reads CASGSFRANTEAFF. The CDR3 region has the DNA TGTGCCAGCGGATCCTTCAGAGCAAACACTGAAGCTTTCTTT.

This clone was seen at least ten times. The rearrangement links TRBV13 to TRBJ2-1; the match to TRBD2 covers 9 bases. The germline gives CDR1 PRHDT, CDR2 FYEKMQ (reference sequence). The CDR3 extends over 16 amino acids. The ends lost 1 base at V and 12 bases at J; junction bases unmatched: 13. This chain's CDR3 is CASSLERLAASGPQFF. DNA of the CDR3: TGTGCCAGCAGCTTAGAACGACTAGCGGCCTCGGGACCGCAGTTCTTC.